This T cell receptor (beta chain) was sequenced in a study of monozygotic twins with inflammatory bowel disease. Regarding the study as a whole: Especially with disease activity, IBD patients had fewer clonotypes in common with others than healthy twins did. Healthy co-twins exceeded IBD patients in TCRbeta diversity as measured by inverse Simpson.

Germline assignment: CDR1 SGDLS and CDR2 YYNGEE. CDR3 length equals 17 residues. TCRdb re-called the 5' RACE reads and catalogs CDR3 proteins one per entry, DNA excluded. The specimen's table records roughly 300,000 distinct CDR3 sequences. About this clonotype: Antigen: not known.

This TCR came from a human donor with ulcerative colitis or Crohn's disease, or a healthy co-twin of an affected twin (not recorded which). The source material was blood. The chain is built from TRBV9 and TRBJ2-3; TCRdb reports TRBD1, a call that lacks DNA to check it against. The CDR3 sequence is CASSADPPREGADTQYF.